This T cell receptor beta chain came from a study of blood T cell repertoires in COVID-19. Whole-study context: Material from acute and convalescent COVID-19 was sourced from the United States, Italy and Spain.

The CDR3 runs to 15 residues. Germline V gene data show CDR1 as SGDLS and CDR2 as YYNGEE. The V and J ends lost 0 bases and 0 bases respectively, with 10 bases between them. Original processing notes: Estimation of nucleated cell counts was performed using reference gene primer amplification. The assay was immunoSEQ multiplex PCR, and TCRdb's table has in-frame clones only and misses some. The V and J calls and clone size are taken from that table; D and trimming were inferred from the DNA. The table records 90,000 to 150,000 clones, 88% of them present only once. The sequence was obtained from a woman aged 50 to 60 with active or convalescent COVID-19. The material sequenced was peripheral blood. The chain joins TRBV9 to TRBJ2-7, with D possibly TRBD2 on 6 matching bases. The CDR3 nucleotides read TGTGCCAGCAGCGTAGACATCGGGAGCTCCTACGAGCAGTACTTC. Translated, it gives CASSVDIGSSYEQYF. The complete variable domain, with remaining parts taken from reference TRBV9 and TRBJ2-7, reads DSGVTQTPKHLITATGQRVTLRCSPRSGDLSVYWYQQSLDQGLQFLIQYYNGEERAKGNILERFSAQQFPDLHSELNLSSLELGDSALYFCASSVDIGSSYEQYFGPGTRLTVT.